This T cell receptor (beta chain) was identified during a study of T cells after yellow fever vaccination. The sample holds many counts of this clonotype. As yet, its antigen is unknown. The V gene end was trimmed by 4 bases and the J gene end by 6 bases; junction bases not matched to a gene: 8. This CDR3 has 14 amino acids. Germline loops: CDR1 DFQATT, CDR2 SNEGSKA (reference sequence). General observations from the study: Most clones from primary vaccination were detected again post-booster (around 95% CD4, approximately 90% CD8). A secondary response was less intense yet reached its peak sooner, at day 5 versus 15.

Synthesis of TCR cDNA relied on 5'RACE template switching, which attached a universal primer site and UMIs. TCRdb analysed the 5' RACE reads with MiXCR anew, one entry per CDR3 protein. The sample lists about 49,000 distinct CDR3 sequences, 6% to 8% occurring once. The V gene is TRBV20-1, the J gene TRBJ2-1; 8 bases line up with TRBD1. This specimen was CD8+ T cells sorted from PBMCs, taken around 15 days after the first yellow fever vaccination. This TCR was sampled from a man in his late teens or twenties who received the YFV17D yellow fever vaccine. The CDR3 region is CSAKGTGVTNEQFF. CDR3 bases: TGCAGTGCTAAAGGGACAGGAGTAACCAATGAGCAGTTCTTC.